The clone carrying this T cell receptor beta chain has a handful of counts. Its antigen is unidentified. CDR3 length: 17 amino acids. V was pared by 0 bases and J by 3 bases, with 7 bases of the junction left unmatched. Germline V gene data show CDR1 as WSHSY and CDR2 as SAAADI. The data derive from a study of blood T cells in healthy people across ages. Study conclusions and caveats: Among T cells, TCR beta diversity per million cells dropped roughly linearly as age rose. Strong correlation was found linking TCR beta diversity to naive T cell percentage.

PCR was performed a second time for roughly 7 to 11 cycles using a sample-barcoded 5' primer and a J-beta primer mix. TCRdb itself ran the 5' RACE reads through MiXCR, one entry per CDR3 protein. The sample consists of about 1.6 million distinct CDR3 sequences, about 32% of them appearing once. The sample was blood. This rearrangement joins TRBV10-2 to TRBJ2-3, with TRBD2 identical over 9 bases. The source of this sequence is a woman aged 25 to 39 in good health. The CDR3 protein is CASSESLRGGVTDTQYF. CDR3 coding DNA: TGCGCCAGCAGTGAGTCGCTGCGCGGGGGGGTGACAGATACGCAGTATTTT.